This T cell receptor beta chain was documented in a study of T cells after yellow fever vaccination. The V end lost 4 bases, the J end lost 7 bases, and 15 bases lay between the germline ends. CDR1 and CDR2 from the germline V gene are SGHRS and YFSETQ. The CDR3 has 13 residues. TCRdb reprocessed the 5' RACE reads via MiXCR and lists one record per CDR3 protein. The sample lists about 320,000 distinct CDR3 sequences; approximately 11% were seen once. Many counts were recorded for this clonotype. This sequence was found in a man aged 18 to 35 who received the YFV17D yellow fever vaccine. This material consisted of CD4+ T cells sorted from PBMCs, taken 45 days after the yellow fever booster vaccination. The chain employs TRBV5-1 and TRBJ2-7; possibly TRBD1 for D (6 bases). The CDR3 sequence is CASSIDQTGEQYF. DNA for the CDR3: TGCGCCAGCAGCATCGATCAAACAGGGGAGCAGTACTTC.